The 25 T cell receptor beta chains given below trace back to one sample, sequenced in a study of blood T cell repertoires in COVID-19. Sequenced by immunoSEQ multiplex PCR; TCRdb stores in-frame clones only, minus some. The repertoire has 52,000 or so clones, more than 75% of them found once; the top ten carry around 27%. The specimen was peripheral blood. The receptor set was obtained from a human donor in a cohort sampled during active COVID-19.

The V gene is TRBV5-4, the J gene TRBJ1-2, with TRBD1 matching 9 bases. The germline V gene has CDR1 SGHNT and CDR2 YYREEE (reference sequence). This CDR3 contains 16 residues. Trimming at V came to 1 base and at J to 8 bases, leaving 12 bases not matched to a gene. For the CDR3, the DNA is TGTGCCAGCAGCTTGTTTGGGACAGGGCGACCTTCCGGCTACACCTTC. Its protein product is CASSLFGTGRPSGYTF.

The chain recombines TRBV3-1 (or the pseudogene TRBV3-2) with TRBJ1-1, with D possibly matching TRBD1 (6 bases). Germline V CDR1 and CDR2: LGHDT, YNNKEL (reference sequence). The CDR3 has 14 amino acids. With 5 bases removed from V and 4 bases from J, the gap between germline ends came to 14 bases. This CDR3 is CASSAQGGRTEAFF. The CDR3, as DNA: TGTGCCAGCAGCGCACAGGGAGGGCGCACTGAAGCTTTCTTT.

On this clone: Other nucleotide sequences from this sample produce the same CDR3. The genes are TRBV19 and TRBJ2-5, with no clear D. From germline, CDR1 is LNHDA and CDR2 SQIVND (reference sequence). Between the trimmed V and J ends, which lost 3 bases and 2 bases, there was a span of 10 bases. The CDR3 is made up of 14 amino acids. Here the CDR3 reads CASSIGGQQETQYF. CDR3 DNA: TGTGCCAGTAGTATTGGTGGCCAGCAAGAGACCCAGTACTTC.

The count of this clone is one. The chain employs TRBV9 and TRBJ1-2; 7 positions match TRBD1. The germline gives CDR1 SGDLS, CDR2 YYNGEE. The CDR3 runs to 16 residues. With 1 base clipped from V and 4 bases from J, the junction kept 10 bases outside the gene matches. The CDR3 DNA is TGTGCCAGCAGCGTATCACAACGACAGGGTAGCTATGGCTACACCTTC. Its translation is CASSVSQRQGSYGYTF.

This chain uses TRBV5-4 with TRBJ2-7; 7 bases agree with TRBD2. This CDR3 comprises 15 residues. Germline V gene lookup returns CDR1 SGHNT and CDR2 YYREEE (reference sequence). Trimming cost V 3 bases and J 4 bases; bases outside gene matches: 10. The CDR3 coding sequence is TGTGCCAGCAGCTGGGGGGGGACCTCCGGTTACGAGCAGTACTTC. Amino acid sequence: CASSWGGTSGYEQYF.

This clone was recorded a few times. V usage is TRBV5-5 and J usage is TRBJ1-2, with D unresolved. CDR1 and CDR2 from the germline V gene are SGHKS and YYEKEE (reference sequence). The CDR3 extends over 14 amino acids. The V gene lost 2 bases and the J gene lost 0 bases, with 8 bases spanning the gap. CDR3 nucleotide sequence: TGTGCCAGCAGCTTTCAGTTTCCTAACTATGGCTACACCTTC. Protein product: CASSFQFPNYGYTF.

J is TRBJ2-5 and V is TRBV15; possibly TRBD2 for D (6 bases). Germline lookup yields CDR1 LNHNV and CDR2 YYDKDF (reference sequence). This CDR3 has 15 amino acids. V shed 0 bases and J shed 1 base, with 9 bases lying between them. CDR3 DNA: TGTGCCACCAGCAGAGATGGAGGGGCCCAAGAGACCCAGTACTTC. This codes for CATSRDGGAQETQYF.

V is TRBV12-5 and J is TRBJ1-6; D uncertain. With 7 bases removed from V and 8 bases from J, the gap between germline ends came to 9 bases. CDR1 and CDR2 from the germline V gene are LGHNT and FRNRAP. This CDR3 is 12 amino acids long. CDR3 coding DNA: TGTGCTAGTGCCCCTAGTGATTCACCCCTCCACTTT. Translating gives CASAPSDSPLHF. Complete variable domain (other parts from reference TRBV12-5 and TRBJ1-6): DARVTQTPRHKVTEMGQEVTMRCQPILGHNTVFWYRQTMMQGLELLAYFRNRAPLDDSGMPKDRFSAEMPDATLATLKIQPSEPRDSAVYFCASAPSDSPLHFGNGTRLTVT.

This chain connects TRBV3-1 (or the pseudogene TRBV3-2) to TRBJ2-5, with 7 bases that match TRBD2. V shed 6 bases, J shed 5 bases, and the junction held 12 bases outside the gene matches. This CDR3 contains 15 residues. The V gene's germline CDR1 is LGHDT and CDR2 YNNKEL (reference sequence). Written as DNA, the CDR3 is TGTGCCAGCAGTCCACGACTAGCAGGCGGGGAGACCCAGTACTTC. The encoded protein is CASSPRLAGGETQYF.

The chain has TRBV25-1 and TRBJ2-5, with D maybe TRBD2 (6 bases). CDR3 length equals 13 residues. The V and J ends lost 6 bases and 5 bases respectively, with 13 bases between them. Germline loops: CDR1 MGHDK, CDR2 SYGVNS. CDR3 residues: CASRVGGFETQYF. Written as DNA, the CDR3 is TGTGCCAGCAGGGTTGGGGGGTTTGAGACCCAGTACTTC.

The chain employs TRBV2 and TRBJ2-7; unclear D gene. CDR3 size: 11 residues. Germline CDR1 is SNHLY and CDR2 is FYNNEI. The ends were cut back, 5 bases at V and 2 bases at J, with 4 bases in the middle. CDR3 loop: CASSITYEQYF. The CDR3 nucleotides are TGTGCCAGCAGTATAACCTACGAGCAGTACTTC.

This chain connects TRBV6-5 to TRBJ2-7; 10 bases align to TRBD1. Germline V gives CDR1 MNHEY, CDR2 SVGAGI. Losses at the gene ends were 7 bases for V and 5 bases for J; bases not matched to a gene: 8. The CDR3 is 14 residues long. In DNA form, the CDR3 reads TGTGCCAGCATGTTTAGACAGGGGGCCCACGAGCAGTACTTC. It encodes CASMFRQGAHEQYF.

The genes are TRBV19 and TRBJ2-7, with 7 bases fitting TRBD1. Trimming at V came to 4 bases and at J to 2 bases, leaving 8 bases not matched to a gene. Germline lookup yields CDR1 LNHDA and CDR2 SQIVND (reference sequence). The CDR3 has 15 amino acids. CDR3 sequence reads: CASSTQGGSPYEQYF. The CDR3 DNA is TGTGCCAGTAGTACCCAAGGGGGCTCGCCCTACGAGCAGTACTTC.

The rearrangement joins TRBV5-8 to TRBJ2-5; TRBD1 might be the D (5 bases). Trimming removed 1 base from V and 5 bases from J, with 15 bases in between. From germline, CDR1 is SGHTS and CDR2 YDEGEE. CDR3 length: 15 amino acids. The CDR3 DNA sequence: TGTGCCAGCAGCTTGCAGGGAATGTCCAGGGAGACCCAGTACTTC. Protein: CASSLQGMSRETQYF.

The rearrangement uses TRBV5-8 and TRBJ2-5; D ambiguous. This CDR3 spans 13 amino acids. Germline V gives CDR1 SGHTS, CDR2 YDEGEE. V lost 2 bases and J lost 2, with 7 bases in between. CDR3 nucleotides: TGTGCCAGCAGCTTATACAGTCAAGAGACCCAGTACTTC. It is translated as CASSLYSQETQYF. The whole variable domain, filled in from reference TRBV5-8 and TRBJ2-5, reads EAGVTQSPTHLIKTRGQQATLRCSPISGHTSVYWYQQALGLGLQFLLWYDEGEERNRGNFPPRFSGRQFPNYSSELNVNALELEDSALYLCASSLYSQETQYFGPGTRLLVL.

The chain uses TRBV10-3 and TRBJ2-1; 8 nucleotides line up with TRBD2. CDR3 length: 16 residues. Germline V gene data show CDR1 as ENHRY and CDR2 as SYGVKD. J was trimmed by 0 bases and V by 6 bases; bases with no gene match: 7. The CDR3 protein is CAISLGGGSSYNEQFF. Written as DNA, the CDR3 is TGTGCCATCAGCCTGGGCGGGGGGTCCTCCTACAATGAGCAGTTCTTC.

This clone appeared a few times. This chain connects TRBV4-1 to TRBJ1-4, with TRBD1 as a possible D gene (5 bases). Trimming took 1 base from V and 8 from J, leaving 17 bases between them. The V gene's germline CDR1 is MGHRA and CDR2 YSYEKL. The CDR3 is made up of 16 amino acids. The CDR3 loop is CASSQGLSRAREKLFF. CDR3 nucleotide sequence: TGCGCCAGCAGCCAAGGGTTGTCCAGGGCTCGGGAAAAACTGTTTTTT.

The chain combines TRBV5-4 with TRBJ1-2, with D unresolved. Germline V gene sequence: CDR1 SGHNT, CDR2 YYREEE (reference sequence). There are 13 residues in the CDR3. V dropped 3 bases and J dropped 5 bases, with 11 bases sitting between them. This CDR3 is CASSSRGRYGYTF. CDR3 bases: TGTGCCAGCAGCTCCCGAGGGCGGTATGGCTACACCTTC. Drawing the rest from reference TRBV5-4 and TRBJ1-2, the complete variable domain is ETGVTQSPTHLIKTRGQQVTLRCSSQSGHNTVSWYQQALGQGPQFIFQYYREEENGRGNFPPRFSGLQFPNYSSELNVNALELDDSALYLCASSSRGRYGYTFGSGTRLTVV.

With regard to this clone: Within the sample, other DNA sequences also encode this same CDR3. The chain combines TRBV5-6 with TRBJ2-7; 10 bases match TRBD1. The CDR3 loop spans 15 amino acids. Losses at the gene ends were 2 bases for V and 6 bases for J; bases not matched to a gene: 8. Looked up from germline, CDR1 is SGHDT and CDR2 is YYEEEE. This chain's CDR3 is CASSLATGTGVEQYF. For the CDR3, the DNA is TGTGCCAGCAGCTTAGCTACCGGGACAGGGGTCGAGCAGTACTTC.

Concerning this clone: A junction end diverges from the germline sequence, so it may reflect a read error. This chain joins TRBV18 and TRBJ2-3, with TRBD2 identical over 10 bases. The germline CDR1 and CDR2 sequences are KGHSH and LQKENI. CDR3 length: 16 residues. CDR3 in amino acids: CASSPLAGTSTDTQYF. The CDR3 DNA reads as TGTGCCAGCTCGCCACTAGCGGGAACTAGCACAGATACGCAGTATTTT.

The chain employs TRBV4-1 and TRBJ2-3; TRBD1 might be the D (5 bases). The CDR3 has 15 residues. Trimming removed 3 bases at V and 2 bases at J, with 12 bases between. In germline, CDR1 is MGHRA, CDR2 YSYEKL. CDR3 DNA sequence: TGCGCCAGCAGCCAGCAGACAGATCTCACAGATACGCAGTATTTT. Translation gives CASSQQTDLTDTQYF.

This clone was seen a few times. This chain's CDR3 is CASSPIPGANTNYGYTF. DNA for the CDR3: TGTGCCAGCAGCCCCATACCGGGAGCGAATACTAACTATGGCTACACCTTC. The chain couples TRBV7-9 to TRBJ1-2; D is unresolved. In germline, CDR1 is SEHNR, CDR2 FQNEAQ (reference sequence). V shed 5 bases and J shed 0 bases, with 19 bases lying between them. The CDR3 loop spans 17 amino acids.

The genes are TRBV6-4 and TRBJ1-4; tentative D call: TRBD1 (6 bases). Trimming left V 5 bases short and J 8 bases short, with 12 bases between. The germline V gene has CDR1 MRHNA and CDR2 SNTAGT. CDR3 length equals 13 residues. CDR3 region: CASSRTVNEKLFF. CDR3 DNA sequence: TGTGCCAGCAGTCGGACAGTAAACGAAAAACTGTTTTTT.

The rearrangement uses TRBV28 and TRBJ2-3; 7 bases are a match to TRBD2. V was clipped by 2 bases and J by 6 bases; unmatched bases: 5. The CDR3 consists of 14 residues. CDR1 is MDHEN and CDR2 is SYDVKM in the germline V gene. CDR3 in amino acids: CASSLPDGRDTQYF. The CDR3 DNA is TGTGCCAGCAGTTTACCGGACGGGAGGGATACGCAGTATTTT. The complete variable domain, with remaining parts taken from reference TRBV28 and TRBJ2-3, reads DVKVTQSSRYLVKRTGEKVFLECVQDMDHENMFWYRQDPGLGLRLIYFSYDVKMKEKGDIPEGYSVSREKKERFSLILESASTNQTSMYLCASSLPDGRDTQYFGPGTRLTVL.

This clone was picked up one time. The chain recombines TRBV29-1 with TRBJ2-7; 8 bases are shared with TRBD2. After removal of 2 bases from V and 2 bases from J, the junction contained 2 bases not matched to a gene. This CDR3 has 13 residues. From germline, CDR1 is SQVTM and CDR2 ANQGSEA. The CDR3: CSVEFGRAYEQYF. CDR3 in DNA: TGCAGCGTTGAATTCGGGAGGGCCTACGAGCAGTACTTC.